The entry that follows covers one TCR beta chain sequence. The antigen is unknown. These data are taken from a study of T cell responses to AZD1222 COVID-19 vaccine. Overall study findings and caveats: The donors showed a predominance of white British ancestry and of females, with possible underestimation of clonal diversity. Baseline antibody screening turned up just a handful of seropositive AZD1222 recipients. Two doses of AZD1222 preceded a rise in Spike-specific TCR breadth and depth.

Second-dose intervals near 4 or 12 weeks were combined. This CDR3 has 15 amino acids. Germline CDR1 reads SGHNT; CDR2 reads YYREEE (reference sequence). Deletions cut 4 bases from V and 2 bases from J, with 10 bases between. TCRdb's copy holds only in-frame clones and misses some; the assay was immunoSEQ multiplex PCR. The profile shows 95,000 to 120,000 clones, about 91% of them singletons. The sequence was collected from an adult who received the AZD1222 COVID-19 vaccine. The input for sequencing was peripheral blood, taken 28 days after the second AZD1222 dose. The genes are TRBV5-4 and TRBJ2-6; D possibly corresponds to TRBD2 (5 bases). The CDR3 nucleotides are TGTGCCAGCAGCCGGGGTGGGGCTGGGGCCAACGTCCTGACTTTC. Its protein is CASSRGGAGANVLTF.